The 27 T cell receptor beta chains given below trace back to one sample, sequenced in a study of beta chain features in type 1 diabetes. Regarding the study as a whole: For Type 1 diabetes patients, all four CD4+ subsets carried TCRB CDR3s that were moderately but significantly shorter.

No antigens are known for them. Expressed TCRB transcripts were sequenced after all isolated RNA was converted to cDNA. Sequenced by immunoSEQ multiplex PCR; TCRdb stores in-frame clones only, minus some. The table lists 300,000 to 450,000 clones, roughly 13% of them singletons. The specimen was naive CD4+ T cells from blood. Receptors were obtained from a woman aged 18-29 years with type 1 diabetes.

The chain is built from TRBV30 and TRBJ2-2; a possible D gene is TRBD1 (6 bases). The CDR3 sequence is 14 residues long. Germline assignment: CDR1 GTSNPN and CDR2 SVGIG (reference sequence). The ends were cut back, 2 bases at V and 5 bases at J, with 12 bases in the middle. The CDR3 DNA follows: TGTGCCTGGAGTAGGTTACAGGGTACCGGGGAGCTGTTTTTT. Translation gives CAWSRLQGTGELFF.

The chain joins TRBV6-5 to TRBJ2-7; a possible D gene is TRBD1 (6 bases). The CDR3 sequence is 15 residues long. The V end was cut by 6 bases, the J end by 5 bases, with 20 bases between. Germline V gene lookup returns CDR1 MNHEY and CDR2 SVGAGI. CDR3 residues: CASSSLQGTSHEQYF. CDR3 DNA sequence: TGTGCCAGCAGCTCCCTCCAGGGGACGTCCCACGAGCAGTACTTC.

This chain joins TRBV29-1 and TRBJ2-5; D may be TRBD1 (6 bases). The J call may be incorrect, as the DNA end agrees better with TRBJ2-7. The CDR3 consists of 12 residues. The V gene's germline CDR1 is SQVTM and CDR2 ANQGSEA. CDR3 coding DNA: TGCAGCGCCGAGGGGGTCTCCTACGAGCAGTACTTC. Protein: CSAEGVSYEQYF.

The chain uses TRBV5-1 and TRBJ2-5; D perhaps matches TRBD1 (6 bases). Germline V gene sequence: CDR1 SGHRS, CDR2 YFSETQ. V was shortened by 5 bases and J by 2 bases, with 10 bases between the two germline ends. This CDR3 is 13 amino acids long. CDR3 in DNA: TGCGCCAGCAGGGGACAAAGTCAAGAGACCCAGTACTTC. Its translation: CASRGQSQETQYF.

This clone was detected a few times. The chain has TRBV5-1 and TRBJ2-2; tentative D call: TRBD2 (6 bases). Germline assignment: CDR1 SGHRS and CDR2 YFSETQ. The CDR3 consists of 14 residues. V was trimmed by 5 bases and J by 5 bases, leaving 13 bases between them. In DNA form, the CDR3 reads TGCGCCAGCAGTGGAGGGGCGGGGACCGGGGAGCTGTTTTTT. Protein sequence: CASSGGAGTGELFF.

The chain recombines TRBV7-2 with TRBJ2-3, with D possibly matching TRBD1 (6 bases). The CDR3 contains 15 residues. Trimming stripped 5 bases from V and 5 bases from J, with 17 bases between. Looked up from germline, CDR1 is SGHTA and CDR2 is FQGNSA. Here the CDR3 DNA reads TGTGCCAGCAGCAAATCAGGGGCCCCGGGAGATACGCAGTATTTT. Protein product: CASSKSGAPGDTQYF.

On this clone itself: The junction departs from the called germline gene at one end, perhaps through a read error. The gene calls are TRBV5-1 and TRBJ2-3, with 11 bases lining up with TRBD2. Germline V gene data show CDR1 as SGHRS and CDR2 as YFSETQ. CDR3 size: 18 residues. The CDR3 bases are TGCGCCAGCAACTTGGGCATTCCCGGGACTAGCGGTACAGATACGCAGTATTTT. It specifies CASNLGIPGTSGTDTQYF. The variable domain in full, completed from reference TRBV5-1 and TRBJ2-3, reads KAGVTQTPRYLIKTRGQQVTLSCSPISGHRSVSWYQQTPGQGLQFLFEYFSETQRNKGNFPGRFSGRQFSNSRSEMNVSTLELGDSALYLCASNLGIPGTSGTDTQYFGPGTRLTVL.

A single count supports this clone. The chain links TRBV5-4 to TRBJ1-1; 8 nucleotides align to TRBD1. This CDR3 is built from 14 residues. The ends lost 4 bases at V and 2 bases at J; junction bases unmatched: 4. Looked up from germline, CDR1 is SGHNT and CDR2 is YYREEE (reference sequence). The CDR3 DNA is TGTGCCAGCAGCCCCGGACAGGGAAACACTGAAGCTTTCTTT. Its protein product is CASSPGQGNTEAFF.

This rearrangement joins TRBV9 to TRBJ2-2; 8 nucleotides match TRBD1. The V segment lost 0 bases and the J segment 7 bases; nucleotides outside the gene matches: 5. The germline V gene encodes CDR1 SGDLS and CDR2 YYNGEE. This CDR3 has 15 amino acids. The CDR3 region has the DNA TGTGCCAGCAGCGTAGCTATGGACAGGGTCGGGGAGCTGTTTTTT. It yields the protein CASSVAMDRVGELFF.

This chain links TRBV6-6 with TRBJ2-7; the D gene is possibly TRBD1 (5 bases). Trimming took off 2 bases at V and 2 bases at J, with 10 bases between the two ends. Germline CDR1 MNHNY, CDR2 SVGAGI (reference sequence). The CDR3 length is 14 residues. The CDR3, as DNA: TGTGCCAGCAGTTACCAGGGCCTCGCCTACGAGCAGTACTTC. It encodes CASSYQGLAYEQYF.

The CDR3 sequence is CASSTYRGKTQYF. In DNA, the CDR3 is TGTGCCAGCAGCACGTATCGGGGAAAAACGCAGTATTTT. This chain links TRBV11-3 with TRBJ2-3; TRBD2 might be the D (5 bases). Germline V gene lookup returns CDR1 SGHNT and CDR2 YENEEA. V was trimmed by 5 bases and J by 9 bases, leaving 15 bases between them. The CDR3 has 13 residues.

The V gene is TRBV4-1, the J gene TRBJ2-7; 12 positions agree with TRBD2. J was trimmed by 2 bases and V by 5 bases; bases with no gene match: 7. This CDR3 is 16 amino acids long. Germline loops: CDR1 MGHRA, CDR2 YSYEKL. CDR3 in DNA: TGCGCCAGCAGCTCTTGGACTAGCGGGACTACCTACGAGCAGTACTTC. As protein: CASSSWTSGTTYEQYF.

The chain uses TRBV6-5 and TRBJ1-1; no firm D call. Germline V gene data show CDR1 as MNHEY and CDR2 as SVGAGI. Trimming took 0 bases from V and 1 from J, leaving 6 bases between them. This CDR3 region has 14 residues. In nucleotides, the CDR3 is TGTGCCAGCAGTTACTCGAGACAGAACACTGAAGCTTTCTTT. This gives the protein CASSYSRQNTEAFF.

The V gene is TRBV5-1, the J gene TRBJ2-5; D is perhaps TRBD2 (6 bases). This CDR3 has 13 residues. Trimming removed 5 bases from V and 4 bases from J, with 12 bases in between. Germline values: CDR1 SGHRS, CDR2 YFSETQ. In DNA, the CDR3 is TGCGCCAGCAGTCTGCAGGGAGGAGAGACCCAGTACTTC. It specifies CASSLQGGETQYF.

This clone was recorded a few times. The V gene is TRBV7-9, the J gene TRBJ2-1; possibly TRBD1 for D (6 bases). Per germline, CDR1 SEHNR and CDR2 FQNEAQ (reference sequence). This CDR3 region has 15 residues. With 5 bases removed from V and 4 bases from J, the gap between germline ends came to 15 bases. CDR3 DNA sequence: TGTGCCAGCAGCCCTCCCGGACAGTATTACAATGAGCAGTTCTTC. Amino acid sequence: CASSPPGQYYNEQFF.

Only a few counts were recorded for this clone. V gene TRBV14 combines with J gene TRBJ2-1; possibly TRBD2 for D (6 bases). CDR1 SGHDN and CDR2 FVKESK come from the germline V gene. The CDR3 totals 13 residues. Trimming stripped 6 bases from V and 7 bases from J, with 13 bases between. DNA of the CDR3: TGTGCCAGCAGTGGTTCAGGGAGGAATGAGCAGTTCTTC. Translated, it gives CASSGSGRNEQFF.

There are a few counts of this clone. The chain links TRBV2 to TRBJ1-6; TRBD1 aligns across 7 bases. CDR1 is SNHLY, CDR2 FYNNEI, per germline. This CDR3 spans 12 amino acids. After removal of 5 bases from V and 9 bases from J, the junction contained 1 base not matched to a gene. The CDR3 reads CASSTGVSPLHF. CDR3 bases: TGTGCCAGCAGTACAGGGGTTTCACCCCTCCACTTT.

The rearrangement links TRBV4-3 to TRBJ1-4; D is uncertain. The CDR3 is 15 residues long. Trimming cost V 0 bases and J 10 bases, with 15 bases left between them. Germline assignment: CDR1 LGHNA and CDR2 YSLEER. The CDR3 loop is CASSQDPGKTGKLFF. The CDR3 DNA follows: TGCGCCAGCAGCCAAGATCCCGGAAAAACGGGAAAACTGTTTTTT.

This chain links TRBV12-5 with TRBJ1-6; D is uncertain. Germline V CDR1 and CDR2: LGHNT, FRNRAP. CDR3 length: 14 amino acids. V was trimmed by 6 bases and J by 4 bases, leaving 10 bases between them. The CDR3 is CASGLGGYNSPLHF. CDR3 nucleotides: TGTGCTAGTGGCCTCGGAGGTTATAATTCACCCCTCCACTTT.

This chain uses TRBV4-3 with TRBJ2-1, with a weak D call TRBD2 (6 bases). Germline CDR1 and CDR2: LGHNA and YSLEER. Trimming cost V 0 bases and J 4 bases, with 16 bases left between them. The CDR3 length is 17 residues. The CDR3 loop is CASSQDWAGLYYNEQFF. Written as DNA, the CDR3 is TGCGCCAGCAGCCAAGATTGGGCGGGACTGTATTACAATGAGCAGTTCTTC.

The chain combines TRBV7-9 with TRBJ1-1, with TRBD1 as a possible D gene (6 bases). CDR1 is SEHNR and CDR2 is FQNEAQ in the germline V gene (reference sequence). Trimming removed 1 base at V and 1 base at J, with 10 bases between. The CDR3 is made up of 15 amino acids. This CDR3 is CASSLGEQGNTEAFF. CDR3 nucleotide sequence: TGTGCCAGCAGCTTAGGGGAACAGGGGAACACTGAAGCTTTCTTT.

This chain connects TRBV27 to TRBJ2-7, with a weak D call TRBD2 (6 bases). This CDR3 region has 13 residues. The germline V gene has CDR1 MNHEY and CDR2 SMNVEV (reference sequence). The V end was cut by 2 bases, the J end by 2 bases, with 7 bases between. CDR3 DNA sequence: TGTGCCAGCAGTTTAAGGGAGGCCTACGAGCAGTACTTC. Residues: CASSLREAYEQYF.

The chain has TRBV20-1 and TRBJ2-1, with 7 bases that match TRBD2. Germline CDR1 DFQATT, CDR2 SNEGSKA (reference sequence). V dropped 5 bases and J dropped 10; count of bases not matched to a gene: 5. The CDR3 covers 11 residues. The CDR3 nucleotides are TGCAGTGCTGGGACTATCAGGGAGCAGTTCTTC. Translating gives CSAGTIREQFF.

This clone was detected a few times. The chain recombines TRBV11-2 with TRBJ2-1; D uncertain. Trimming cost V 5 bases and J 8 bases, with 7 bases left between them. The CDR3 runs 11 residues. Germline assignment: CDR1 SGHAT and CDR2 FQNNGV. CDR3 residues: CASSLGYEQFF. The CDR3 DNA follows: TGTGCCAGCAGCCTGGGCTATGAGCAGTTCTTC.

The V and J genes are TRBV29-1 and TRBJ2-7; possibly TRBD2 for D (6 bases). In germline, CDR1 is SQVTM, CDR2 ANQGSEA. The CDR3 is 14 amino acids. The V end lost 3 bases, the J end lost 7 bases, and 19 bases lay between the germline ends. DNA of the CDR3: TGCAGCGTTGATAGGGAGGCTGGGGCGGGGGAGCAGTACTTC. Protein sequence: CSVDREAGAGEQYF.

This clone came up a few times. This chain joins TRBV28 and TRBJ2-7; no definite D call. CDR3 length: 15 residues. Germline V gene lookup returns CDR1 MDHEN and CDR2 SYDVKM. V lost 5 bases to trimming and J lost 6 bases, with 20 bases between them. CDR3 DNA sequence: TGTGCCAGCAGTCTCCGATGGGCCCGCCCGCGCGAGCAGTACTTC. It encodes CASSLRWARPREQYF.

This clone was found a few times. This rearrangement joins TRBV7-9 to TRBJ2-1, with 10 bases lining up with TRBD2. V was pared by 5 bases and J by 9 bases, with 10 bases of the junction left unmatched. This CDR3 comprises 15 residues. The V gene's germline CDR1 is SEHNR and CDR2 FQNEAQ (reference sequence). CDR3 sequence reads: CASSPAGTSVSEQFF. CDR3 coding DNA: TGTGCCAGCAGCCCCGCCGGGACTAGCGTCAGTGAGCAGTTCTTC.